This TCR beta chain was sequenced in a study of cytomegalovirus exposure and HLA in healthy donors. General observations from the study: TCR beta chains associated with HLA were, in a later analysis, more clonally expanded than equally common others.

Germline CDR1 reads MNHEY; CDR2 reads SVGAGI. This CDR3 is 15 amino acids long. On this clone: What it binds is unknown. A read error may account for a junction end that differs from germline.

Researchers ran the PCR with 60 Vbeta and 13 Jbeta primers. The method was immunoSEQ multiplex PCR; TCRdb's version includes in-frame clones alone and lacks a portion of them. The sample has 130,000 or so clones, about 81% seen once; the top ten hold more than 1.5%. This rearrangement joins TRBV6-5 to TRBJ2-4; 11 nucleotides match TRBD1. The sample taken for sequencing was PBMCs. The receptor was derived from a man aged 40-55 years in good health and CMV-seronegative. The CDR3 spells CASSGTGGGKNSQYF. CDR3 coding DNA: TGTGCCAGCAGTGGGACAGGGGGAGGCAAAAACAGTCAGTACTTC.